Listed below are T cell receptor beta chains from one sample, sequenced in a study of patients and donors after allogeneic stem cell transplantation. TCRdb fed the RT-PCR reads into MiXCR, producing one record per CDR3 protein. The sample has approximately 140,000 distinct CDR3 sequences, 37% seen once. The material sequenced was blood, either unsorted or a sorted T cell fraction (not recorded which). Receptors were obtained from a human donor who was either an allogeneic HSCT recipient or a stem cell or donor lymphocyte infusion donor (not recorded which). It is not recorded whose cells these are; they may come from a transplant donor. CDR3s include the opening cysteine and the closing phenylalanine or tryptophan. D genes are given only for firm matches. Clone size, where shown, is once, few, many, or a class for clones that have expanded.

clone size	D gene	J gene	V gene	CDR3 DNA	CDR3 protein
-	TRBD1	TRBJ1-6	TRBV12-3/TRBV12-4	TGTGCCAGCTCTACGGACAGGGTATACAGCTCCTATAATTCACCCCTCCACTTT	CASSTDRVYSSYNSPLHF
few	-	TRBJ1-4	TRBV12-3/TRBV12-4	TGTGCCAGCAGTTTAGGACGCTCAGGCGCGTTTTTT	CASSLGRSGAFF
few	-	TRBJ1-3	TRBV10-3	TGTGCCATCAGACACTCCTCTGGAAACACCATATATTTT	CAIRHSSGNTIYF
few	TRBD1	TRBJ1-1	TRBV7-9	TGTGCCAGCAGCTCGACAGGGTTCACTGAAGCTTTCTTT	CASSSTGFTEAFF
-	-	TRBJ2-7	TRBV4-3	TGCGCCAGCAGCCAATTCAGGGGCGGCTACGAGCAGTACTTC	CASSQFRGGYEQYF
many	-	TRBJ1-4	TRBV20-1	TGCAGCCCTAGGCAGGGCCCTAATGAAAAACTGTTTTTT	CSPRQGPNEKLFF
-	-	TRBJ1-6	TRBV7-9	TGTGCCAGCAGCTTAGGACCTGGGGGCTTTTCACCCCTCCACTTT	CASSLGPGGFSPLHF
few	-	TRBJ2-3	TRBV6-6	TGTGCCAGCAGTTACCTACAGACCACAGATACGCAGTATTTT	CASSYLQTTDTQYF
-	-	TRBJ2-7	TRBV5-5	TGTGCCAGCAGCACCAGGGGATACGAGCAGTACTTC	CASSTRGYEQYF
few	-	TRBJ2-1	TRBV5-1	TGCGCCAGCAGCATTTCCTACAATGAGCAGTTCTTC	CASSISYNEQFF
few	-	TRBJ1-2	TRBV5-6	TGTGCCAGTAACCTCGGGTCTAACTATGGCTACACCTTC	CASNLGSNYGYTF
few	TRBD2	TRBJ2-2	TRBV4-3	TGCGCCAGCAGCCAAGAGCCGGGACTAGCGGGCACCGGGGAGCTGTTTTTT	CASSQEPGLAGTGELFF
-	TRBD1	TRBJ2-7	TRBV27	TGTGCCAGCAGTCCATGGGACAGTTACGAGCAGTACTTC	CASSPWDSYEQYF
-	-	TRBJ2-1	TRBV29-1	TGCAGCGTTGAGGGTAACCGGGGGTACAATGAGCAGTTCTTC	CSVEGNRGYNEQFF
few	-	TRBJ1-4	TRBV20-1	TGCAGTGCCTACCGGACGGGGAATGAAAAACTGTTTTTT	CSAYRTGNEKLFF